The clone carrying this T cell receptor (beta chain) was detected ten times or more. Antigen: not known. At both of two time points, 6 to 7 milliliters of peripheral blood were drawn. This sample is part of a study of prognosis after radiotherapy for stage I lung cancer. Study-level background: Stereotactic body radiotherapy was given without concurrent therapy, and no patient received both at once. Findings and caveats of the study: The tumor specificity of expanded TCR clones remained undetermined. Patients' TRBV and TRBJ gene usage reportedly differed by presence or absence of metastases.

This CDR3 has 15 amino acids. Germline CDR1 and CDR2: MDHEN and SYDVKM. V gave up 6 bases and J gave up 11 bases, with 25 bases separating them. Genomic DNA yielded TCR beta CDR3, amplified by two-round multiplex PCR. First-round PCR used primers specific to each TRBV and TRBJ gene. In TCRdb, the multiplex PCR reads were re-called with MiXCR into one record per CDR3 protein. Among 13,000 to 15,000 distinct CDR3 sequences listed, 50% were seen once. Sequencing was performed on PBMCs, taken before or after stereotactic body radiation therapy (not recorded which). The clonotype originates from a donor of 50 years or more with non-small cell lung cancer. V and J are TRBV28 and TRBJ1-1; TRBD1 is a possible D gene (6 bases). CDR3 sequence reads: CASRLRGGVGRVAFF. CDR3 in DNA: TGTGCCAGCAGACTTAGGGGGGGGGTGGGTCGCGTGGCTTTCTTT.